A selection of T cell receptor beta chains follows, all from one sample in a study of cytomegalovirus exposure and HLA in healthy donors. The protocol was immunoSEQ multiplex PCR, while the TCRdb copy is restricted to in-frame clones and leaves out a portion. The table shows 100,000 to 150,000 clones, with roughly 68% occurring only once. Input material: PBMCs. Receptors originate from a woman aged 45-65 years in good health and CMV-seropositive. Both conserved end residues are trimmed from each CDR3. Fields, in order: J gene, V gene, CDR3 protein.

j_call: TRBJ2-2; v_call: TRBV6-1; cdr3_aa: ASSLQRGPGELF
j_call: TRBJ2-7; v_call: TRBV29-1; cdr3_aa: SVRRYGVLTEQY
j_call: TRBJ1-3; v_call: TRBV25-1; cdr3_aa: ASSEWAGGNTIY
j_call: TRBJ2-3; v_call: TRBV5-1; cdr3_aa: ASSFLDSPSTDTQY
j_call: TRBJ1-1; v_call: TRBV18; cdr3_aa: ASSHQEAEAF
j_call: TRBJ1-1; v_call: TRBV7-9; cdr3_aa: ASSLEGAVNTEAF
j_call: TRBJ2-5; v_call: TRBV2; cdr3_aa: ASSGRTGGQETQY
j_call: TRBJ2-3; v_call: TRBV5-1; cdr3_aa: ASSLLAGGTSTDTQY
j_call: TRBJ2-7; v_call: TRBV11-2; cdr3_aa: ASSFTSGTKYEQY
j_call: TRBJ1-5; v_call: TRBV7-2; cdr3_aa: ASSSQNQPQH
j_call: TRBJ2-5; v_call: TRBV7-6; cdr3_aa: ASTKEAGGRETQY
j_call: TRBJ1-2; v_call: TRBV5-1; cdr3_aa: ASSRETGQGGTNYGYT
j_call: TRBJ2-2; v_call: TRBV6-4; cdr3_aa: ASSDSSVTGELF
j_call: TRBJ2-7; v_call: TRBV7-2; cdr3_aa: ASSLDSGTGSYEQY
j_call: TRBJ1-5; v_call: TRBV6-6; cdr3_aa: ARSYSESTSNQPQH
j_call: TRBJ2-7; v_call: TRBV6-1; cdr3_aa: ASRGTDRAYEQY
j_call: TRBJ2-3; v_call: TRBV5-8; cdr3_aa: ASSVGQSTDTQY
j_call: TRBJ2-3; v_call: TRBV5-6; cdr3_aa: ASSLVWSGGLTDTQY
j_call: TRBJ2-5; v_call: TRBV5-1; cdr3_aa: ASSLAGQGVETHY
j_call: TRBJ2-3; v_call: TRBV2; cdr3_aa: ASSEAGLPTDTQY
j_call: TRBJ2-1; v_call: TRBV25-1; cdr3_aa: ASGQNNEQF
j_call: TRBJ1-1; v_call: TRBV18; cdr3_aa: ASSSGLEQGATEAF
j_call: TRBJ2-5; v_call: TRBV7-2; cdr3_aa: SSSLEGGFTETQY
j_call: TRBJ1-1; v_call: TRBV2; cdr3_aa: ASKADRGVAF
j_call: TRBJ1-1; v_call: TRBV5-1; cdr3_aa: ASSLAGMNTEAF
j_call: TRBJ2-5; v_call: TRBV5-1; cdr3_aa: ASSYAGTGGETQY
j_call: TRBJ1-2; v_call: TRBV5-3; cdr3_aa: ARGGNYGYT
j_call: TRBJ1-1; v_call: TRBV7-9; cdr3_aa: ASSLGLESTEAF
j_call: TRBJ2-7; v_call: TRBV30; cdr3_aa: ACYRGISYEQY
j_call: TRBJ1-4; v_call: TRBV19; cdr3_aa: ASSRSTNEKLF
j_call: TRBJ2-7; v_call: TRBV6-5; cdr3_aa: ASTKQGYEQY
j_call: TRBJ2-3; v_call: TRBV7-2; cdr3_aa: ASSLGTSTDTQY
j_call: TRBJ1-2; v_call: TRBV5-1; cdr3_aa: ASSFGTEPDYGYT
j_call: TRBJ2-1; v_call: TRBV5-4; cdr3_aa: ASSVPTPHNEQF
j_call: TRBJ2-1; v_call: TRBV27; cdr3_aa: ASSGTAGHEQF
j_call: TRBJ2-6; v_call: TRBV4-2; cdr3_aa: ASSQARGVSSGANVLT
j_call: TRBJ1-1; v_call: TRBV15; cdr3_aa: ATAYRGWTEAF
j_call: TRBJ1-2; v_call: TRBV27; cdr3_aa: ASSDAVANYGYT
j_call: TRBJ2-7; v_call: TRBV6-5; cdr3_aa: ASSIQGSYEQY
j_call: TRBJ2-7; v_call: TRBV4-3; cdr3_aa: ASSQDVSGQVIPCEQY
j_call: TRBJ2-2; v_call: TRBV6-4; cdr3_aa: ASSERTGKVGELF
j_call: TRBJ2-1; v_call: TRBV11-3; cdr3_aa: ASSLDLSGLPYNEQF
j_call: TRBJ1-5; v_call: TRBV5-6; cdr3_aa: ASSLRGMEPQH
j_call: TRBJ2-7; v_call: TRBV6-5; cdr3_aa: ASSAAGATGEQY
j_call: TRBJ2-1; v_call: TRBV7-9; cdr3_aa: ASGAVYNEQF
j_call: TRBJ2-3; v_call: TRBV10-3; cdr3_aa: AIGGAGTDTQY
j_call: TRBJ1-4; v_call: TRBV7-2; cdr3_aa: ASSSTGNEKLF
j_call: TRBJ2-7; v_call: TRBV27; cdr3_aa: ASSPSSMQGAAYEQY
j_call: TRBJ1-6; v_call: TRBV6-6; cdr3_aa: ASSSPGTGDSPLH
j_call: TRBJ2-5; v_call: TRBV9; cdr3_aa: ASSGRGGGARRETQY
j_call: TRBJ2-5; v_call: TRBV12-5; cdr3_aa: ASALRPGVVETQY
j_call: TRBJ2-7; v_call: TRBV27; cdr3_aa: ASSFQRPQGNEQY
j_call: TRBJ2-2; v_call: TRBV25-1; cdr3_aa: ASKLAGENTGELF
j_call: TRBJ1-1; v_call: TRBV5-6; cdr3_aa: ASRRRQGWWYTEAF
j_call: TRBJ2-2; v_call: TRBV7-2; cdr3_aa: ASSLPAGGVPGELF